This TCR beta chain was sequenced in a study of blood T cell repertoires in COVID-19. About the study: From the United States, Italy and Spain came samples of acute and convalescent COVID-19. PBMCs, B-cell-depleted T cells, or T cells were the source of the cDNA or gDNA that made up the material.

V gave up 3 bases and J gave up 5 bases; unmatched junction bases: 11. Germline V gene sequence: CDR1 GTSNPN, CDR2 SVGIG (reference sequence). The CDR3 is 15 amino acids. Authors' data handling: Estimates of nucleated cell counts were drawn from the amplification of reference gene primers. This table comes from immunoSEQ multiplex PCR, and its TCRdb copy is limited to in-frame clones, with some not included. V and J calls and clone size come straight from that table; D and trimming were deduced from the DNA. The sample records around 160,000 clones, around nine tenths being singletons. A Seattle source enrolled patients during active infection and followed them longitudinally.

The sequence was obtained from a woman aged 70-85 years with COVID-19, enrolled during active disease. Sequencing was carried out using peripheral blood. The chain employs TRBV30 and TRBJ2-5, with 8 bases that match TRBD1. CDR3 nucleotide sequence: TGTGCCTGGAGACCCGGGACAGGATTATGGGAGACCCAGTACTTC. This gives the protein CAWRPGTGLWETQYF. The full variable domain, with the rest looked up from reference TRBV30 and TRBJ2-5, is SQTIHQWPATLVQPVGSPLSLECTVEGTSNPNLYWYRQAAGRGLQLLFYSVGIGQISSEVPQNLSASRPQDRQFILSSKKLLLSDSGFYLCAWRPGTGLWETQYFGPGTRLLVL.